These T cell receptor beta chains were read from a single sample in a study of shared clonotypes between healthy human individuals. The protocol was immunoSEQ multiplex PCR, while the TCRdb copy is restricted to in-frame clones and leaves out a portion. The sample contains around 2,000,000 clones, under 95% of which appear only once. Input material: naive CD8+ T cells from PBMCs. The receptors originated from a man aged 18 to 35 in good health. Some clones in this sample may be carry-over from other donors' samples. CDR3s include the opening cysteine and the closing phenylalanine or tryptophan. A D gene is named only where the DNA matches it firmly. A row's size may be missing; if present it is once, few, many or a size class.

j_call: TRBJ2-7; d_call: NA; clone_size: NA; v_call: TRBV19; cdr3_aa: CASTPRQVYEQYF; cdr3_nt: TGTGCCAGTACCCCTAGACAAGTCTACGAGCAGTACTTC
j_call: TRBJ2-1; d_call: NA; clone_size: once; v_call: TRBV7-3; cdr3_aa: CASSLSDVRYNEQFF; cdr3_nt: TGTGCCAGCAGCTTAAGCGACGTCCGGTACAATGAGCAGTTCTTC
j_call: TRBJ1-3; d_call: TRBD1; clone_size: NA; v_call: TRBV7-9; cdr3_aa: CASSSSWLGDRGQGNTIYF; cdr3_nt: TGTGCCAGCAGCTCATCATGGCTTGGGGACAGGGGGCAAGGAAACACCATATATTTT
j_call: TRBJ2-5; d_call: TRBD2; clone_size: NA; v_call: TRBV29-1; cdr3_aa: CSVEAWETGGRETQYF; cdr3_nt: TGCAGCGTTGAAGCGTGGGAAACGGGAGGAAGAGAGACCCAGTACTTC
j_call: TRBJ2-1; d_call: TRBD1; clone_size: NA; v_call: TRBV19; cdr3_aa: CASTTDRGEQFF; cdr3_nt: TGTGCCAGTACCACGGACAGGGGTGAGCAGTTCTTC
j_call: TRBJ2-7; d_call: NA; clone_size: NA; v_call: TRBV7-2; cdr3_aa: CASSSGGLAAAVQYF; cdr3_nt: TGTGCCAGCAGCTCTGGGGGGCTAGCGGCAGCTGTGCAGTACTTC
j_call: TRBJ2-1; d_call: TRBD2; clone_size: NA; v_call: TRBV28; cdr3_aa: CASSSGTSGRAYNEQFF; cdr3_nt: TGTGCCAGCAGTTCAGGGACTAGCGGGAGGGCCTACAATGAGCAGTTCTTC
j_call: TRBJ2-4; d_call: TRBD1; clone_size: NA; v_call: TRBV19; cdr3_aa: CASTPTGGPKNIQYF; cdr3_nt: TGTGCCAGTACCCCCACAGGGGGCCCCAAAAACATTCAGTACTTC
j_call: TRBJ2-1; d_call: NA; clone_size: NA; v_call: TRBV4-1; cdr3_aa: CASSPNVNEQFF; cdr3_nt: TGCGCCAGCAGCCCTAATGTCAATGAGCAGTTCTTC
j_call: TRBJ2-7; d_call: TRBD2; clone_size: few; v_call: TRBV6-1; cdr3_aa: CASKTSGRGYEQYF; cdr3_nt: TGTGCCAGCAAGACTAGCGGGAGGGGTTACGAGCAGTACTTC
j_call: TRBJ2-7; d_call: NA; clone_size: NA; v_call: TRBV11-3; cdr3_aa: CASSFRGNYEQYF; cdr3_nt: TGTGCCAGCAGCTTTCGGGGGAACTACGAGCAGTACTTC
j_call: TRBJ2-7; d_call: NA; clone_size: NA; v_call: TRBV28; cdr3_aa: CASRDSLFSYEQYF; cdr3_nt: TGTGCCAGCAGGGACAGCTTATTCTCCTACGAGCAGTACTTC
j_call: TRBJ2-7; d_call: NA; clone_size: NA; v_call: TRBV28; cdr3_aa: CASSPLVYEQYF; cdr3_nt: TGTGCCAGCAGTCCGCTGGTCTACGAGCAGTACTTC
j_call: TRBJ2-5; d_call: TRBD1; clone_size: NA; v_call: TRBV4-1; cdr3_aa: CASSQEGQGARETQYF; cdr3_nt: TGCGCCAGCAGCCAAGAGGGGCAGGGGGCAAGGGAGACCCAGTACTTC
j_call: TRBJ1-2; d_call: NA; clone_size: NA; v_call: TRBV2; cdr3_aa: CASSDSGAGYGYTF; cdr3_nt: TGTGCCAGCAGTGACTCGGGAGCCGGCTATGGCTACACCTTC
j_call: TRBJ2-7; d_call: NA; clone_size: NA; v_call: TRBV29-1; cdr3_aa: CSVAGGELYEQYF; cdr3_nt: TGCAGCGTTGCTGGGGGAGAACTTTACGAGCAGTACTTC
j_call: TRBJ2-5; d_call: TRBD1; clone_size: NA; v_call: TRBV2; cdr3_aa: CASMAVGTGDQETQYF; cdr3_nt: TGTGCCAGCATGGCGGTTGGGACAGGGGATCAAGAGACCCAGTACTTC
j_call: TRBJ2-3; d_call: NA; clone_size: NA; v_call: TRBV27; cdr3_aa: CATGARFTQYF; cdr3_nt: TGTGCCACCGGGGCCCGATTTACGCAGTATTTT
j_call: TRBJ2-1; d_call: TRBD1; clone_size: NA; v_call: TRBV2; cdr3_aa: CASTRRQGASVESYNEQFF; cdr3_nt: TGTGCCAGCACGCGAAGACAGGGGGCTAGCGTTGAAAGCTACAATGAGCAGTTCTTC
j_call: TRBJ2-7; d_call: NA; clone_size: NA; v_call: TRBV5-5; cdr3_aa: CASSLYFRSYEQYF; cdr3_nt: TGTGCCAGCAGCTTGTATTTCCGCTCCTACGAGCAGTACTTC
j_call: TRBJ1-1; d_call: NA; clone_size: NA; v_call: TRBV7-2; cdr3_aa: CASSFLSSGGEAFF; cdr3_nt: TGTGCCAGCAGCTTCCTTTCCTCCGGCGGTGAAGCTTTCTTT
j_call: TRBJ1-1; d_call: NA; clone_size: NA; v_call: TRBV14; cdr3_aa: CASSEDETEAFF; cdr3_nt: TGTGCCAGCAGCGAGGATGAGACTGAAGCTTTCTTT
j_call: TRBJ2-7; d_call: NA; clone_size: NA; v_call: TRBV27; cdr3_aa: CASTHTGSSYEQYF; cdr3_nt: TGTGCCAGCACCCATACCGGCAGCTCCTACGAGCAGTACTTC
j_call: TRBJ2-3; d_call: NA; clone_size: once; v_call: TRBV27; cdr3_aa: CASSYNRVEAFADTQYF; cdr3_nt: TGTGCCAGCAGTTACAACAGGGTTGAGGCCTTCGCAGATACGCAGTATTTT
j_call: TRBJ2-7; d_call: NA; clone_size: NA; v_call: TRBV28; cdr3_aa: CASSLVGISYEQYF; cdr3_nt: TGTGCCAGCAGTTTGGTAGGCATCTCCTACGAGCAGTACTTC
j_call: TRBJ2-1; d_call: NA; clone_size: NA; v_call: TRBV28; cdr3_aa: CASSLWGRDEQFF; cdr3_nt: TGTGCCAGCAGTTTATGGGGTAGGGATGAGCAGTTCTTC
j_call: TRBJ2-1; d_call: NA; clone_size: NA; v_call: TRBV7-9; cdr3_aa: CASSHPPSQGYNEQFF; cdr3_nt: TGTGCCAGCAGCCACCCGCCCAGCCAGGGGTACAATGAGCAGTTCTTC
j_call: TRBJ1-2; d_call: NA; clone_size: NA; v_call: TRBV27; cdr3_aa: CASSGGGNNYGYTF; cdr3_nt: TGTGCCAGCAGTGGGGGGGGGAACAACTATGGCTACACCTTC
j_call: TRBJ2-1; d_call: TRBD2; clone_size: NA; v_call: TRBV27; cdr3_aa: CASSPFSGSSYNEQFF; cdr3_nt: TGTGCCAGCAGTCCATTTAGCGGGTCCTCCTACAATGAGCAGTTCTTC
j_call: TRBJ2-7; d_call: TRBD2; clone_size: NA; v_call: TRBV5-6; cdr3_aa: CASSLVASGSYEQYF; cdr3_nt: TGTGCCAGCAGCTTGGTAGCTAGCGGGAGTTACGAGCAGTACTTC
j_call: TRBJ2-3; d_call: NA; clone_size: NA; v_call: TRBV28; cdr3_aa: CASSFGGSTDTQYF; cdr3_nt: TGTGCCAGCAGTTTCGGGGGTAGCACAGATACGCAGTATTTT